This TCR beta chain was sequenced in a study of blood T cell repertoires in COVID-19. Libraries were prepared by immunoSEQ multiplex PCR; TCRdb keeps only in-frame clonotypes and omits some of them. Of over 150,000 clones in the sample, around 82% are singletons; the top ten hold roughly 2%. The V and J ends lost 10 bases and 5 bases respectively, with 17 bases between them. Germline lookup yields CDR1 WNHNN and CDR2 SYGVQD (reference sequence). This CDR3 has 14 residues. Sample: peripheral blood. The chain couples TRBV10-1 to TRBJ1-4; weak D call: TRBD1 (5 bases). The receptor was derived from an elderly woman with acute or convalescent COVID-19. DNA for the CDR3: TGCGCCACGAGGAGACAGTCTGGAAATGAAAAACTGTTTTTT. Its translation is CATRRQSGNEKLFF.